A single sample gave rise to the 31 T cell receptor beta chains below, sequenced in a study of T-cell memory formation after mild COVID-19. MiXCR, applied by TCRdb to the 5' RACE reads, yields one record per CDR3 protein. The data contain approximately 350,000 distinct CDR3 sequences, 25% to 30% of them singletons. The sample was PBMCs or a T cell subset sorted from them (not recorded which). These TCRs come from an adult woman who had mild COVID-19 (a few samples of this study predate the infection). Cell type and time point are not known.

The chain recombines TRBV4-1 with TRBJ2-7; TRBD1 matches 9 bases. The germline V gene has CDR1 MGHRA and CDR2 YSYEKL. V trimming: 2 bases; J trimming: 1 base; junction bases outside the gene matches: 12. This CDR3 comprises 18 residues. CDR3 region: CASSQQLRDREKSYEQYF. The CDR3 DNA sequence: TGCGCCAGCAGCCAACAACTCCGGGACAGGGAAAAGTCCTACGAGCAGTACTTC.

The J gene is TRBJ2-2, the V gene TRBV21-1. TRBV21-1 is flagged as a pseudogene. The CDR3 has 12 residues. CDR3 coding DNA: TGTGCCAGCCCAAAGGGTGGCGGGGAGCTGTTTTTT. Amino acids: CASPKGGGELFF.

The chain couples TRBV6-2 or TRBV6-3 to TRBJ1-1, with D hard to call. CDR1 MNHEY and CDR2 SVGEGT come from the germline V gene. Trimming shortened V by 2 bases and J by 1 base, and 8 bases separated the two germline ends. The CDR3 covers 14 residues. The CDR3 loop reads CASSYPTSNTEAFF. Here the CDR3 DNA reads TGTGCCAGCAGTTACCCCACTTCGAACACTGAAGCTTTCTTT.

This sequence joins TRBV24-1 and TRBJ2-3; D is perhaps TRBD2 (6 bases). The V gene lost 3 bases and the J gene lost 3 bases, with 12 bases spanning the gap. This CDR3 has 15 amino acids. Germline-derived CDR1 and CDR2 are KGHDR and SFDVKD. CDR3 loop: CATSDEAGWTDTQYF. DNA of the CDR3: TGTGCCACCAGTGATGAGGCGGGATGGACAGATACGCAGTATTTT.

In its sample, this clonotype was seen once. The gene calls are TRBV28 and TRBJ1-2; the match to TRBD1 covers 11 bases. The CDR3 runs 15 residues. In germline, CDR1 is MDHEN, CDR2 SYDVKM. V gave up 4 bases and J gave up 7 bases; unmatched junction bases: 8. This CDR3 reads CASSSAGTGGFGYTF. CDR3 sequence (DNA): TGTGCCAGCAGTTCGGCCGGGACAGGGGGTTTTGGCTACACCTTC.

This clonotype was observed many times. This sequence joins TRBV18 and TRBJ2-3, with TRBD2 as a possible D gene (6 bases). The CDR3 runs to 14 residues. Germline loops: CDR1 KGHSH, CDR2 LQKENI. Between the trimmed V and J ends, which lost 6 bases and 6 bases, there was a span of 16 bases. CDR3 DNA: TGTGCCAGCTCTACGGAGGGGACTTCGGATACGCAGTATTTT. It is translated as CASSTEGTSDTQYF.

This sequence joins TRBV7-2 and TRBJ2-2; 7 bases are a match to TRBD1. The CDR3 has 18 residues. The ends lost 4 bases at V and 0 bases at J; junction bases unmatched: 11. Germline V gives CDR1 SGHTA, CDR2 FQGNSA. CDR3 sequence: CASSSLGQAQTNTGELFF. CDR3 in DNA: TGTGCCAGCAGCTCTCTCGGACAGGCCCAAACGAACACCGGGGAGCTGTTTTTT.

The chain employs TRBV7-9 and TRBJ2-2, with no clear D. Germline loops: CDR1 SEHNR, CDR2 FQNEAQ (reference sequence). The CDR3 consists of 13 residues. V lost 3 bases and J lost 7, with 9 bases in between. CDR3 in DNA: TGTGCCAGCAGCTTTGGACGTGGCGGGGAGCTGTTTTTT. This codes for CASSFGRGGELFF.

The chain has TRBV7-2 and TRBJ2-3, with D possibly matching TRBD2 (6 bases). The length of the CDR3 is 15 residues. V was cut by 5 bases and J by 3 bases, with 15 bases left in between. Per germline, CDR1 SGHTA and CDR2 FQGNSA. Written as DNA, the CDR3 is TGTGCCAGCAGCCGGCCCGGAGGGCCGACAGATACGCAGTATTTT. This sequence encodes CASSRPGGPTDTQYF.

The chain combines TRBV27 with TRBJ1-2, with D perhaps TRBD1 (6 bases). CDR1 is MNHEY, CDR2 SMNVEV, per germline (reference sequence). CDR3 length: 15 amino acids. Trimming removed 6 bases at V and 3 bases at J, with 17 bases between. The CDR3 protein is CASSPRAGADYGYTF. CDR3 coding DNA: TGTGCCAGCAGCCCGCGGGCAGGGGCAGACTATGGCTACACCTTC.

This clonotype came up a few times. The rearrangement uses TRBV29-1 and TRBJ2-7; weak D call: TRBD1 (6 bases). V dropped 0 bases and J dropped 0 bases, with 12 bases sitting between them. Germline V gene data show CDR1 as SQVTM and CDR2 as ANQGSEA. The CDR3 length is 15 residues. DNA of the CDR3: TGCAGCGTTGAAGAAGGAAGGGGGAGCTCCTACGAGCAGTACTTC. This gives the protein CSVEEGRGSSYEQYF.

This clonotype was found a few times. The V gene is TRBV4-3, the J gene TRBJ2-5; D is ambiguous. The germline gives CDR1 LGHNA, CDR2 YSLEER. This CDR3 spans 12 amino acids. Trimming left V 0 bases short and J 9 bases short, with 8 bases between. As DNA, the CDR3 is TGCGCCAGCAGCCAAGATAACGCAGCCCAGTACTTC. Its protein is CASSQDNAAQYF.

The genes are TRBV20-1 and TRBJ2-1, with 14 bases aligning to TRBD2. The CDR3 is 14 residues long. The V gene end was trimmed by 6 bases and the J gene end by 8 bases; junction bases not matched to a gene: 6. Germline V gene data show CDR1 as DFQATT and CDR2 as SNEGSKA (reference sequence). CDR3 loop: CSAKTSGRADEQFF. CDR3 DNA sequence: TGCAGTGCCAAGACTAGCGGGAGGGCCGATGAGCAGTTCTTC.

This clonotype was detected many times. The chain couples TRBV9 to TRBJ2-1; 10 bases align to TRBD1. CDR1 is SGDLS, CDR2 YYNGEE, per germline. The CDR3 has 13 residues. V gave up 3 bases and J gave up 6 bases; unmatched junction bases: 0. The CDR3 DNA sequence: TGTGCCAGCAGCGGGACAGGGGGCAATGAGCAGTTCTTC. Encoded protein: CASSGTGGNEQFF.

This chain joins TRBV4-2 and TRBJ2-4; weak D call: TRBD2 (6 bases). The CDR3 has 14 amino acids. Germline CDR1 LGHNA, CDR2 YNFKEQ. Trimming left V 1 base short and J 7 bases short, with 11 bases between. The CDR3 reads CASSQAGEWNIQYF. The CDR3 coding sequence is TGTGCCAGCAGCCAAGCGGGGGAATGGAACATTCAGTACTTC.

The V call is TRBV28, the J call TRBJ2-7; D may correspond to TRBD1 or TRBD2 (5 bases each). The CDR3 is 14 residues long. Trimming pared 2 bases from V and 0 bases from J, leaving 8 bases between. CDR1 and CDR2 (germline): MDHEN, SYDVKM. CDR3 nucleotides: TGTGCCAGCAGTTTAGAGGGGACCTCCTACGAGCAGTACTTC. It translates to CASSLEGTSYEQYF.

This sequence joins TRBV7-9 and TRBJ2-3; D possibly matches TRBD1 or TRBD2 (5 bases each). Germline V gene data show CDR1 as SEHNR and CDR2 as FQNEAQ (reference sequence). This CDR3 is 15 amino acids long. Trimming cost V 5 bases and J 6 bases, with 18 bases left between them. The CDR3 DNA follows: TGTGCCAGCAGCCCAACCGGGACCCTCGGGGATACGCAGTATTTT. It yields the protein CASSPTGTLGDTQYF.

This clonotype has a count of ten or more. The rearrangement links TRBV18 to TRBJ1-1, with TRBD1 identical over 7 bases. Trimming took 4 bases from V and 10 from J; bases not matched to a gene: 3. The CDR3 covers 11 residues. Germline V lookup: CDR1 KGHSH, CDR2 LQKENI. CDR3 loop: CASSQGQLAFF. CDR3 coding DNA: TGTGCCAGCTCACAGGGACAGTTAGCTTTCTTT.

V gene TRBV19 combines with J gene TRBJ2-1, with 11 bases lining up with TRBD2. CDR3 length: 15 amino acids. Germline loops: CDR1 LNHDA, CDR2 SQIVND (reference sequence). The V segment lost 6 bases and the J segment 8 bases; nucleotides outside the gene matches: 9. The CDR3 reads CASRQTSGGGHEQFF. The CDR3 nucleotides read TGTGCCAGTAGACAAACTAGCGGGGGTGGACATGAGCAGTTCTTC.

In its sample, this clonotype was seen a few times. The gene calls are TRBV24-1 and TRBJ2-2; no reliable D call. The germline CDR1 and CDR2 sequences are KGHDR and SFDVKD. The CDR3 spans 12 residues. The V end was cut by 4 bases, the J end by 1 base, with 0 bases between. CDR3 protein: CATSENTGELFF. The CDR3 DNA sequence: TGTGCCACCAGTGAGAACACCGGGGAGCTGTTTTTT.

This clonotype was recorded once. The rearrangement joins TRBV6-4 to TRBJ1-1, with D uncertain. This CDR3 comprises 13 residues. CDR1 and CDR2 from the germline V gene are MRHNA and SNTAGT. V lost 5 bases and J 0 bases, leaving 7 bases between the germline ends. CDR3 in DNA: TGTGCCAGCAGTAGCCACCTGAACACTGAAGCTTTCTTT. Translated, it gives CASSSHLNTEAFF.

CDR3 protein: CSVDAGSYEQYF. CDR3 coding DNA: TGCAGCGTTGATGCGGGGTCCTACGAGCAGTACTTC. The J gene is TRBJ2-7, the V gene TRBV29-1; tentative D call: TRBD2 (6 bases). The CDR3 spans 12 residues. The germline CDR1 and CDR2 sequences are SQVTM and ANQGSEA. Trimming removed 3 bases at V and 1 base at J, with 7 bases between.

In its sample, this clonotype was seen a few times. The chain links TRBV7-8 to TRBJ2-1, with 11 bases fitting TRBD2. V trimming: 2 bases; J trimming: 8 bases; junction bases outside the gene matches: 5. Germline loops: CDR1 SGHVS, CDR2 FQNEAQ. This CDR3 spans 15 amino acids. The chain's CDR3 is CASSLISGRADEQFF. The CDR3 DNA reads TGTGCCAGCAGCTTAATTAGCGGGAGGGCCGATGAGCAGTTCTTC. Based on the CDR3 plus reference TRBV7-8 and TRBJ2-1, the full variable domain is GAGVSQSPRYKVAKRGQDVALRCDPISGHVSLFWYQQALGQGPEFLTYFQNEAQLDKSGLPSDRFFAERPEGSVSTLKIQRTQQEDSAVYLCASSLISGRADEQFFGPGTRLTVL.

V gene TRBV2 combines with J gene TRBJ1-1; D is ambiguous. There are 15 residues in the CDR3. Trimming cost V 4 bases and J 0 bases, with 12 bases left between them. Germline V gives CDR1 SNHLY, CDR2 FYNNEI. This CDR3 reads CASSVTGGMNTEAFF. The CDR3 DNA reads as TGTGCCAGCAGTGTGACGGGTGGGATGAACACTGAAGCTTTCTTT.

Only a few counts were recorded for this clonotype. V is TRBV11-2 and J is TRBJ2-5; D is undetermined. Trimming took 5 bases from V and 2 from J, leaving 9 bases between them. The CDR3 has 13 residues. Germline V gene lookup returns CDR1 SGHAT and CDR2 FQNNGV. This CDR3 is CASSQLRQETQYF. The CDR3 bases are TGTGCCAGCAGCCAACTACGGCAAGAGACCCAGTACTTC.

This clonotype was counted a few times. The chain carries TRBV7-2 and TRBJ1-1; 7 nucleotides agree with TRBD1. From germline, CDR1 is SGHTA and CDR2 FQGNSA. The J segment lost 4 bases and the V segment lost 5 bases, leaving 10 bases of the junction unmatched. The CDR3 contains 15 residues. This chain's CDR3 is CASSNTGTVLTEAFF. The DNA of the CDR3 is TGTGCCAGCAGCAATACCGGGACAGTCCTCACTGAAGCTTTCTTT.

The rearrangement uses TRBV7-6 and TRBJ1-3; no reliable D call. The CDR3 loop spans 12 amino acids. Trimming took off 5 bases at V and 8 bases at J, with 10 bases between the two ends. Germline V CDR1 and CDR2: SGHVS, FNYEAQ. The DNA of the CDR3 is TGTGCCAGCAGCCCCGGCGGGCACACCATATATTTT. The encoded protein is CASSPGGHTIYF.

The chain employs TRBV5-1 and TRBJ2-3; D uncertain. The CDR3 sequence is 13 residues long. The ends were cut back, 2 bases at V and 6 bases at J, with 10 bases in the middle. Looked up from germline, CDR1 is SGHRS and CDR2 is YFSETQ. The CDR3 is CASSLWVSDTQYF. DNA for the CDR3: TGCGCCAGCAGCTTATGGGTGTCCGATACGCAGTATTTT.

V is TRBV2 and J is TRBJ1-4, with D unclear. The CDR3 runs to 11 residues. The ends were cut back, 7 bases at V and 5 bases at J, with 5 bases in the middle. Germline-derived CDR1 and CDR2 are SNHLY and FYNNEI. CDR3 nucleotide sequence: TGTGCCAGCATCTACAATGAAAAACTGTTTTTT. Encoded protein: CASIYNEKLFF. Drawing the rest from reference TRBV2 and TRBJ1-4, the complete variable domain is EPEVTQTPSHQVTQMGQEVILRCVPISNHLYFYWYRQILGQKVEFLVSFYNNEISEKSEIFDDQFSVERPDGSNFTLKIRSTKLEDSAMYFCASIYNEKLFFGSGTQLSVL.

This clonotype appeared many times. V usage is TRBV20-1 and J usage is TRBJ1-6; weak D call: TRBD1 (5 bases). Germline values: CDR1 DFQATT, CDR2 SNEGSKA (reference sequence). Trimming cost V 4 bases and J 10 bases, with 23 bases left between them. The CDR3 runs to 16 residues. The CDR3: CSANPSRGARGSPLHF. The CDR3 region has the DNA TGCAGTGCTAACCCCTCTCGAGGGGCGAGGGGATCACCCCTCCACTTT.

Written as DNA, the CDR3 is TGCAGTGCTACTAGCGGGGGCACAGATACGCAGTATTTT. It is translated as CSATSGGTDTQYF. The chain uses TRBV20-1 and TRBJ2-3, with 9 bases identical to TRBD2. Per germline, CDR1 DFQATT and CDR2 SNEGSKA (reference sequence). V lost 4 bases to trimming and J lost 1 base; unmatched junction nucleotides: 0. CDR3 size: 13 residues.